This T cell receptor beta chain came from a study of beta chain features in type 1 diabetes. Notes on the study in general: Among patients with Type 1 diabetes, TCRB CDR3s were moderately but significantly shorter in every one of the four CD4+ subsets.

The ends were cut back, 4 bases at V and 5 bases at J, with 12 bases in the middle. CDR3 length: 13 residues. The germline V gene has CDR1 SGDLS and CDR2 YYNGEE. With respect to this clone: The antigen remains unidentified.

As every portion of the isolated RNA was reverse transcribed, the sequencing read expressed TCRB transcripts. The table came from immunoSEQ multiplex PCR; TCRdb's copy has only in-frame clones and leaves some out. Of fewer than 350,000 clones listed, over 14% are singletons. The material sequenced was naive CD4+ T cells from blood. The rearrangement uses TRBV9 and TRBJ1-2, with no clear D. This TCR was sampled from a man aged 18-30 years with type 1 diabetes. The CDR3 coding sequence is TGTGCCAGCAGCATTAGAACCGCGTATGGCTACACCTTC. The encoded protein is CASSIRTAYGYTF.